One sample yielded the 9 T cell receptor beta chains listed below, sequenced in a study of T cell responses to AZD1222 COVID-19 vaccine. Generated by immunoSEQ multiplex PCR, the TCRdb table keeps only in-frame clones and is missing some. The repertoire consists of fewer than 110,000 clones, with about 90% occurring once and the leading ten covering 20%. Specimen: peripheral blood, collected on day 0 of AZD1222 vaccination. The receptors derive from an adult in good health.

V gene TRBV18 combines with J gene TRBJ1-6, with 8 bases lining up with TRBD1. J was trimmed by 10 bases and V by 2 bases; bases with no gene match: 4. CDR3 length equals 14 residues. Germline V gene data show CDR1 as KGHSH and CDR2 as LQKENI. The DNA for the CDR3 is TGTGCCAGCTCACCAGGGACAGGACCATCACCCCTCCACTTT. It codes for CASSPGTGPSPLHF. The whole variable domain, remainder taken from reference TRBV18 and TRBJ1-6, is NAGVMQNPRHLVRRRGQEARLRCSPMKGHSHVYWYRQLPEEGLKFMVYLQKENIIDESGMPKERFSAEFPKEGPSILRIQQVVRGDSAAYFCASSPGTGPSPLHFGNGTRLTVT.

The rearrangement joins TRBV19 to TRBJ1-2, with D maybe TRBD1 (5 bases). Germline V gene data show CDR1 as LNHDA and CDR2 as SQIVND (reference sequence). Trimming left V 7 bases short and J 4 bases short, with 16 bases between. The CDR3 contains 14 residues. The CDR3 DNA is TGTGCCAGTACCCCTTTGACAGCTAGCTATGGCTACACCTTC. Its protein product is CASTPLTASYGYTF.

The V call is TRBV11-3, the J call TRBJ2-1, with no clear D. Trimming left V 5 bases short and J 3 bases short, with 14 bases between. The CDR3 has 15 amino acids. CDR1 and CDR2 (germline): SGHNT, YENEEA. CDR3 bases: TGTGCCAGCAGCATCTCCGGGCGGAGCTACAATGAGCAGTTCTTC. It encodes CASSISGRSYNEQFF.

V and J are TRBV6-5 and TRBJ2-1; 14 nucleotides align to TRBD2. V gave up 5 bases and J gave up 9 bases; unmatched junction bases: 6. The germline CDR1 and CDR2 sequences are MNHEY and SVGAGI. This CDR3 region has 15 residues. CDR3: CASSLTSGRVLEQFF. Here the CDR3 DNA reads TGTGCCAGCAGTCTGACTAGCGGGAGGGTTCTTGAGCAGTTCTTC.

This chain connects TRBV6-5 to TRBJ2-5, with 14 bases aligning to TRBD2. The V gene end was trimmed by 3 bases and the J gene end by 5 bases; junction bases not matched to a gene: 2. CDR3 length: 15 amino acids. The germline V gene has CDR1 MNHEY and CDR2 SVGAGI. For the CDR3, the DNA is TGTGCCAGCAGTTATGGGACTAGCGGGAGTGAGACCCAGTACTTC. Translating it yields CASSYGTSGSETQYF.

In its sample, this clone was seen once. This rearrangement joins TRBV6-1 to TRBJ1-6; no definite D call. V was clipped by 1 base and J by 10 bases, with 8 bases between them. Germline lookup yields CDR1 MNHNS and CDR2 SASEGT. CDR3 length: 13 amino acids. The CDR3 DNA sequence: TGTGCCAGCAGTGAAGTCGTTGAGTCACCCCTCCACTTT. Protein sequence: CASSEVVESPLHF.

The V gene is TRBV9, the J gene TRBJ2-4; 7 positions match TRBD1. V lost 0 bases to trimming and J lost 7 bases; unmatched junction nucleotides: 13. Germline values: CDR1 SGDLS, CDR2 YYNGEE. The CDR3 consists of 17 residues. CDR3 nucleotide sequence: TGTGCCAGCAGCGTAGCGTCCGGGACAGCCGCGGGTAACATTCAGTACTTC. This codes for CASSVASGTAAGNIQYF.

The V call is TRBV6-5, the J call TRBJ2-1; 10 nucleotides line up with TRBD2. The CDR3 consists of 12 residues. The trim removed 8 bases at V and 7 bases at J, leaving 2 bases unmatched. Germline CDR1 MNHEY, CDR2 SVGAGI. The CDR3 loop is CASVGLANEQFF. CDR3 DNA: TGTGCCAGCGTGGGACTAGCGAATGAGCAGTTCTTC.

The DNA for the CDR3 is TGTGCCAGCAGCTCCGCAGGGGGCCCCAGGGGCTACACCTTC. Its translation: CASSSAGGPRGYTF. J is TRBJ1-2 and V is TRBV7-2, with 8 bases lining up with TRBD1. The CDR3 is 14 residues long. The ends lost 4 bases at V and 8 bases at J; junction bases unmatched: 9. CDR1 is SGHTA, CDR2 FQGNSA, per germline.